What follows describes a single TCR beta chain. Its antigen is undetermined. These data are taken from a study of CD8+ T cells in alopecia areata. Germline CDR1 reads MNHEY; CDR2 reads SMNVEV (reference sequence). V was cut by 4 bases and J by 1 base, with 16 bases left in between. There are 16 residues in the CDR3. Overall study findings and caveats: It was lesional scalp, especially alopecia totalis/universalis, that showed higher clonality than normal scalp.

Reverse transcribed after extraction, RNA yielded cDNA as the sequencing template. Sequenced by immunoSEQ multiplex PCR; TCRdb stores in-frame clones only, minus some. The data contain some 150,000 clones, under 60% of them singletons. Specimen: CD4+ T cells sorted from blood, collected at week 0. This TCR was sampled from a human donor with alopecia areata. This chain joins TRBV27 and TRBJ2-5; D unresolved. The CDR3 DNA reads TGTGCCAGCAGTTCCTACGCCGGGTTAGTCCAAGAGACCCAGTACTTC. This gives the protein CASSSYAGLVQETQYF.